The 3 T cell receptor beta chains reported below all come from one sample, sequenced in a study of blood T cell repertoires in COVID-19. Repertoires were generated with immunoSEQ multiplex PCR, while TCRdb's copy carries only in-frame clones and drops some. The sample carries tens of thousands of clones, more than 75% recorded once. The sample taken for sequencing was peripheral blood. The receptors here all came from a human donor in a cohort sampled during active COVID-19.

The gene calls are TRBV27 and TRBJ2-1; D is possibly TRBD1 (6 bases). The CDR3 totals 15 residues. Trimming left V 8 bases short and J 0 bases short, with 14 bases between. Germline CDR1 reads MNHEY; CDR2 reads SMNVEV (reference sequence). CDR3 coding DNA: TGTGCCAGCGGGGCCGGGACACTCTCCTACAATGAGCAGTTCTTC. Its protein product is CASGAGTLSYNEQFF.

V is TRBV7-9 and J is TRBJ2-7, with D maybe TRBD1 (6 bases). CDR3 length: 15 amino acids. CDR1 is SEHNR, CDR2 FQNEAQ, per germline (reference sequence). Trimming left V 2 bases short and J 6 bases short, with 17 bases between. The CDR3 DNA sequence: TGTGCCAGCAGCTTATACCCCAGGGGAACGGGCGAGCAGTACTTC. Residues: CASSLYPRGTGEQYF.

The gene calls are TRBV4-2 and TRBJ2-7, with TRBD2 identical over 9 bases. Germline V gene sequence: CDR1 LGHNA, CDR2 YNFKEQ. The CDR3 has 15 amino acids. J gave up 3 bases and V 0 bases, and 3 bases lay outside the gene matches. CDR3: CASSQELAGNYEQYF. The CDR3 DNA sequence: TGTGCCAGCAGCCAAGAGCTAGCGGGGAACTACGAGCAGTACTTC.